What follows are 23 T cell receptor beta chains derived from one specimen sequenced in a study of blood T cells in healthy people across ages. Through a sample-barcoded 5' primer and a J-beta primer mix, a second PCR was run for roughly 7 to 12 cycles. MiXCR, applied by TCRdb to the 5' RACE reads, yields one record per CDR3 protein. The data contain some 1.7 million distinct CDR3 sequences, over 25% of them singletons. The sequenced sample consisted of blood. Receptor source: a woman aged 30 to 39 in good health.

This clonotype showed up many times. Given a much more abundant clone one base away, this may be a read error. The rearrangement joins TRBV7-2 to TRBJ1-4, with D perhaps TRBD1 (6 bases). CDR1 is SGHTA, CDR2 FQGNSA, per germline. The CDR3 is 16 amino acids. The CDR3 here is CASSLRGGPRDEKRFF. For the CDR3, the DNA is TGTGCCAGCAGCTTAAGAGGGGGTCCGAGAGATGAAAAACGGTTTTTT.

This clonotype was seen only a few times. One junction end does not reproduce the germline sequence, and a read error may be involved. V and J are TRBV5-1 and TRBJ1-2, with unresolved D. Germline lookup yields CDR1 SGHRS and CDR2 YFSETQ. CDR3 length: 12 residues. The CDR3 bases are TGTGCCAGCAGCTGGGATGGTGGCGGCTACACCTTC. Translating it yields CASSWDGGGYTF.

CDR3 residues: CASSPELAGGYEQYF. The CDR3 DNA reads TGTGCCAGCAGCCCCGAGCTAGCGGGGGGTTACGAGCAGTACTTC. J is TRBJ2-4 and V is TRBV7-2; 11 bases fit TRBD2. The J call is uncertain, as TRBJ2-7 better fits the DNA end. Germline lookup yields CDR1 SGHTA and CDR2 FQGNSA. The CDR3 sequence is 15 residues long.

The chain couples TRBV7-2 to TRBJ2-7; 8 bases are shared with TRBD1. Per germline, CDR1 SGHTA and CDR2 FQGNSA. This CDR3 is 15 amino acids long. With V trimmed by 4 bases and J by 6 bases, 11 bases remained unmatched. The CDR3 sequence: CASSWTGTGLIEQYF. CDR3 DNA: TGTGCCAGCAGCTGGACCGGGACAGGATTAATCGAGCAGTACTTC.

Concerning this clonotype itself: This could be a read error, since a much larger clone is one nucleotide away. V is TRBV9 and J is TRBJ2-6, with a possible D match to TRBD1 (6 bases). This CDR3 contains 13 residues. The germline V gene encodes CDR1 SGDLS and CDR2 YYNGEE. The CDR3 DNA follows: TGTGCCAGCACAGGGGCTGGGGCCAACGTCCGGACTTTC. Amino acids: CASTGAGANVRTF.

The chain recombines TRBV5-1 with TRBJ1-1, with 7 positions matching TRBD1. The CDR3 is 14 residues long. Losses at the gene ends were 4 bases for V and 8 bases for J; bases not matched to a gene: 11. The germline V gene encodes CDR1 SGHRS and CDR2 YFSETQ. CDR3: CASSPPGTDKEAFF. DNA of the CDR3: TGCGCCAGCAGCCCGCCCGGGACAGATAAAGAAGCTTTCTTT.

Turning to this clonotype: At one boundary the junction diverges from the germline segment, which might be a read error. The rearrangement joins TRBV6-5 to TRBJ1-1; D unclear. Germline V gene data show CDR1 as MNHEY and CDR2 as SVGAGI. The CDR3 contains 13 residues. The CDR3 coding sequence is TGTGCCAGCAGTTACTCGAGAGACACTGTAGCTTTCTTT. Residues: CASSYSRDTVAFF.

This clonotype was observed a handful of times. The chain recombines TRBV5-1 with TRBJ2-3; D remains unclear. Germline values: CDR1 SGHRS, CDR2 YFSETQ. The CDR3 totals 16 residues. The ends were cut back, 0 bases at V and 1 base at J, with 12 bases in the middle. The CDR3 here is CASSLELFGRTDTQYF. CDR3 DNA sequence: TGCGCCAGCAGCTTGGAACTATTTGGACGCACAGATACGCAGTATTTT.

This clonotype was counted a few times. The chain carries TRBV18 and TRBJ2-7; 7 bases agree with TRBD1. The CDR3 runs 16 residues. Germline CDR1 reads KGHSH; CDR2 reads LQKENI. Trimming at V came to 8 bases and at J to 5 bases, leaving 18 bases not matched to a gene. CDR3 residues: CASASLGTGAHDEQYF. The CDR3 DNA follows: TGTGCCAGCGCAAGCCTTGGTACAGGGGCGCACGACGAGCAGTACTTC.

This clonotype has a count of ten or more. The rearrangement joins TRBV20-1 to TRBJ2-7; a possible D gene is TRBD1 (7 bases). This CDR3 contains 14 residues. CDR1 is DFQATT and CDR2 is SNEGSKA in the germline V gene (reference sequence). The chain's CDR3 is CSAVGGGASYEQYF. The CDR3 DNA is TGCAGCGCCGTAGGGGGCGGGGCCTCCTACGAGCAGTACTTC.

This clonotype was seen only once. The chain joins TRBV30 to TRBJ1-2; 8 bases align to TRBD1. J lost 4 bases, V lost 2 bases, and 6 bases had no gene match. CDR1 is GTSNPN and CDR2 is SVGIG in the germline V gene (reference sequence). CDR3 size: 14 residues. The CDR3 nucleotides are TGTGCCTGGAGTACACAGGGGGGAGTCTATGGCTACACCTTC. Its translation is CAWSTQGGVYGYTF.

The CDR3 loop reads CASSLRALAKNIQYF. CDR3 sequence (DNA): TGTGCCAGCAGCTTAAGAGCCCTAGCCAAAAACATTCAGTACTTC. The rearrangement links TRBV5-6 to TRBJ2-4, with no clear D. The CDR3 runs 15 residues. Germline V CDR1 and CDR2: SGHDT, YYEEEE. The germline V and J ends were trimmed by 2 bases and 0 bases, with 9 bases remaining between them. Full variable domain (outside the CDR3, taken from reference TRBV5-6 and TRBJ2-4): DAGVTQSPTHLIKTRGQQVTLRCSPKSGHDTVSWYQQALGQGPQFIFQYYEEEERQRGNFPDRFSGHQFPNYSSELNVNALLLGDSALYLCASSLRALAKNIQYFGAGTRLSVL.

This clonotype has only a few counts. The chain is built from TRBV20-1 and TRBJ2-4, with D unresolved. Germline V CDR1 and CDR2: DFQATT, SNEGSKA (reference sequence). The length of the CDR3 is 14 residues. The V and J ends lost 3 bases and 0 bases respectively, with 9 bases between them. CDR3: CSASGLLAKNIQYF. The CDR3 DNA is TGCAGTGCTAGCGGGCTTCTAGCCAAAAACATTCAGTACTTC.

This clonotype occurred a few times. The chain is built from TRBV18 and TRBJ2-7; 10 nucleotides match TRBD1. The V and J ends lost 1 base and 5 bases, in that order; junction bases with no gene match: 8. The CDR3 is made up of 16 amino acids. Per germline, CDR1 KGHSH and CDR2 LQKENI. CDR3 sequence (DNA): TGTGCCAGCTCACCACGCGCGGGACAGGGGAACGACGAGCAGTACTTC. It yields the protein CASSPRAGQGNDEQYF.

This clonotype has a handful of counts. The chain employs TRBV2 and TRBJ1-1; D not resolved. The CDR3 has 13 amino acids. The V end lost 3 bases, the J end lost 5 bases, and 10 bases lay between the germline ends. Per germline, CDR1 SNHLY and CDR2 FYNNEI. CDR3 nucleotides: TGTGCCAGCAGTGAGTTGACTCGGACTGAAGCTTTCTTT. It yields the protein CASSELTRTEAFF. Looking up the rest from reference TRBV2 and TRBJ1-1 gives the full variable domain: EPEVTQTPSHQVTQMGQEVILRCVPISNHLYFYWYRQILGQKVEFLVSFYNNEISEKSEIFDDQFSVERPDGSNFTLKIRSTKLEDSAMYFCASSELTRTEAFFGQGTRLTVV.

On this clonotype itself: A much larger clonotype is one base distant, so this may be a read error. The chain carries TRBV6-5 and TRBJ2-1; possibly TRBD2 for D (6 bases). Trimming pared 5 bases from V and 10 bases from J, leaving 18 bases between. This CDR3 is 14 amino acids long. Germline V gene data show CDR1 as MNHEY and CDR2 as SVGAGI. The CDR3 nucleotides are TGTGCCAGCAGTCAAGGGACTGTTTCCTACGAGCAGTTCTTC. It yields the protein CASSQGTVSYEQFF.

This clonotype showed up just a few times. This sequence joins TRBV7-2 and TRBJ2-3; 7 bases agree with TRBD2. Germline V gene lookup returns CDR1 SGHTA and CDR2 FQGNSA. V trimming: 1 base; J trimming: 0 bases; junction bases outside the gene matches: 4. The CDR3 has 16 residues. CDR3: CASSLVLRGSTDTQYF. CDR3 bases: TGTGCCAGCAGCTTAGTCCTGCGGGGGAGCACAGATACGCAGTATTTT.

This chain uses TRBV5-1 with TRBJ2-1, with D perhaps TRBD1 (5 bases). Per the germline V gene, CDR1 is SGHRS and CDR2 is YFSETQ. V dropped 0 bases and J dropped 16 bases, with 17 bases sitting between them. CDR3 length: 13 residues. The CDR3 region is CASSLDRRPPLFF. CDR3 coding DNA: TGCGCCAGCAGCTTGGACAGGCGCCCCCCTCTTTTCTTC.

This clonotype was seen at least ten times. This sequence joins TRBV5-1 and TRBJ2-7, with D possibly matching TRBD1 (6 bases). V dropped 6 bases and J dropped 3 bases, with 13 bases sitting between them. CDR3 size: 13 residues. CDR1 and CDR2 (germline): SGHRS, YFSETQ. CDR3 sequence reads: CASTPLQGYEQYF. CDR3 DNA sequence: TGCGCCAGCACCCCGTTACAGGGCTACGAGCAGTACTTC. Based on the CDR3 plus reference TRBV5-1 and TRBJ2-7, the full variable domain is KAGVTQTPRYLIKTRGQQVTLSCSPISGHRSVSWYQQTPGQGLQFLFEYFSETQRNKGNFPGRFSGRQFSNSRSEMNVSTLELGDSALYLCASTPLQGYEQYFGPGTRLTVT.

The J gene is TRBJ2-4, the V gene TRBV15, with D perhaps matching TRBD1 (5 bases). Matching the DNA end better, TRBJ2-5 makes the J call doubtful. The CDR3 consists of 14 residues. Germline CDR1 and CDR2: LNHNV and YYDKDF (reference sequence). The CDR3 DNA reads as TGTGCCACCAGCAGAGATCCAGGGAAAGAGACCCAGTACTTC. Its protein is CATSRDPGKETQYF.

This clonotype was seen ten or more times. The chain links TRBV5-1 to TRBJ2-4; TRBD1 matches 7 bases. V was pared by 0 bases and J by 8 bases, with 8 bases of the junction left unmatched. The CDR3 length is 15 residues. Germline-derived CDR1 and CDR2 are SGHRS and YFSETQ. The CDR3 region has the DNA TGCGCCAGCAGCTTGGAAGGGACAGTGGGGGACATTCAGTACTTC. This sequence encodes CASSLEGTVGDIQYF. Using reference TRBV5-1 and TRBJ2-4 for the parts outside the CDR3, the full variable domain is KAGVTQTPRYLIKTRGQQVTLSCSPISGHRSVSWYQQTPGQGLQFLFEYFSETQRNKGNFPGRFSGRQFSNSRSEMNVSTLELGDSALYLCASSLEGTVGDIQYFGAGTRLSVL.

This clonotype was counted ten times or more. V gene TRBV7-2 combines with J gene TRBJ2-5; possibly TRBD2 for D (6 bases). The CDR3 is 15 amino acids. Germline assignment: CDR1 SGHTA and CDR2 FQGNSA. The germline V and J ends were trimmed by 2 bases and 2 bases, with 12 bases remaining between them. The CDR3 spells CASSLSGGTQETQYF. Here the CDR3 DNA reads TGTGCCAGCAGCTTATCGGGCGGGACGCAAGAGACCCAGTACTTC.

This chain uses TRBV30 with TRBJ2-1, with a weak D call TRBD1 (6 bases). The CDR3 has 15 residues. Germline values: CDR1 GTSNPN, CDR2 SVGIG (reference sequence). The V and J ends lost 1 base and 6 bases respectively, with 16 bases between them. The CDR3 DNA reads as TGTGCCTGGAGTGCCCCCCCAGGGGTGGGCAATGAGCAGTTCTTC. Translating gives CAWSAPPGVGNEQFF.